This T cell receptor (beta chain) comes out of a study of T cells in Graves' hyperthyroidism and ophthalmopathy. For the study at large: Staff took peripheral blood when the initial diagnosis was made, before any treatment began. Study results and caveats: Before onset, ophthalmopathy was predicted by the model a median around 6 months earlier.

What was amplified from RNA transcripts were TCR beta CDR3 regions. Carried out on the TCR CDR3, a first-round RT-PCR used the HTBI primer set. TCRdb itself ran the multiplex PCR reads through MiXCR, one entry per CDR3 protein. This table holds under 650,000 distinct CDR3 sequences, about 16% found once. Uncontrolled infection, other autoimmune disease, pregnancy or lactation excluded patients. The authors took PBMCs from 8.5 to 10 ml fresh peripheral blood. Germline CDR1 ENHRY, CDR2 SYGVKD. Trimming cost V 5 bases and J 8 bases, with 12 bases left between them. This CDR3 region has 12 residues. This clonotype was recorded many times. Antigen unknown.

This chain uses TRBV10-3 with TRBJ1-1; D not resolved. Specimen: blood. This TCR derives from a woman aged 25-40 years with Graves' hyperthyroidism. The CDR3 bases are TGTGCCATCAGTTATAGGAGTTCCGAAGCTTTCTTT. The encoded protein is CAISYRSSEAFF.